The rows below give T cell receptor beta chains drawn from one sample of a study of T-cell reconstitution after alpha-beta-depleted transplantation in children. TCRdb fed the PCR reads into MiXCR, producing one record per CDR3 protein. There are 7,500 to 10,000 distinct CDR3 sequences in the sample; about 12% occur only once, and roughly 53% lies in the top ten. The sequencing here drew on PBMCs, mostly from graft donor cells, taken 60 days after TCRalphabeta/CD19-depleted stem cell transplant. The receptors here all came from a patient under 10 years old who had a stem cell transplant for inherited bone marrow failure, so the T cells may come from the graft donor. Each CDR3 is given with its conserved first and last residue. Size tells how often a clone was seen (once, few, many) or the class of an expanded clone, and some rows leave it out.

clone_size,v_call,j_call,cdr3_aa
many,TRBV6-2/TRBV6-3,TRBJ2-1,CASSRFGSSSYNEQFF
many,TRBV20-1,TRBJ2-3,CSALGLADTQYF
many,TRBV4-2,TRBJ2-5,CASSQPSGPGGASQETQYF
many,TRBV5-1,TRBJ1-4,CASSLGSATNEKLFF
many,TRBV20-1,TRBJ2-7,CSARALGVSIYEQYF
many,TRBV18,TRBJ1-2,CASSPPFRGYGYTF
many,TRBV6-5,TRBJ1-4,CASRYWTGKYPKLFF
many,TRBV7-2,TRBJ2-6,CASSYFPVSSGANVLTF
many,TRBV6-4,TRBJ2-3,CASSPRGTSGIGFTDTQYF
.,TRBV12-3/TRBV12-4,TRBJ2-1,CASSFLAGGPSEQFF
many,TRBV19,TRBJ1-5,CASSQARGMGNQPQHF
many,TRBV20-1,TRBJ1-3,CSARGAGLGGNTIYF
many,TRBV4-3,TRBJ2-5,CASSQGLEQETQYF
medium-sized,TRBV7-9,TRBJ2-7,CASSSPGLAGAYEQYF
many,TRBV6-2/TRBV6-3,TRBJ2-7,CASSYRGLFPYEQYF
many,TRBV5-1,TRBJ2-7,CASSEGLAGEQYF
many,TRBV5-1,TRBJ1-4,CASSSRISQNEKLFF
many,TRBV5-6,TRBJ2-5,CASSSGQGAWETQYF
many,TRBV28,TRBJ2-1,CASSLWGGFDEQFF
.,TRBV4-2,TRBJ1-4,CASSLLSEKLFF
many,TRBV12-3/TRBV12-4,TRBJ2-7,CASSWLAGGPREQYF
medium-sized,TRBV7-3,TRBJ2-3,CASSLGSTDTQYF
many,TRBV2,TRBJ2-3,CASIVRGPWTDTQYF
many,TRBV28,TRBJ2-7,CASSSLKGQETYEQYF
many,TRBV5-1,TRBJ2-7,CASSLLAGGYEQYF
many,TRBV5-4,TRBJ2-2,CASSFPHTGELFF
many,TRBV7-8,TRBJ2-2,CAGTPNTGELFF
many,TRBV7-9,TRBJ1-1,CASSPSRRKAFF
large,TRBV20-1,TRBJ1-6,CSARDGQGRRLHF
many,TRBV28,TRBJ2-7,CASSLTVTEQYF
.,TRBV29-1,TRBJ2-1,CSVEGGIYNEQFF
.,TRBV5-1,TRBJ2-1,CASSFHNEQFF
many,TRBV4-3,TRBJ1-2,CASSQLAGDYGYTF
.,TRBV11-3,TRBJ1-1,CASSPGPEGTEAFF
.,TRBV5-1,TRBJ2-7,CASSLGGDSVDEQYF
many,TRBV13,TRBJ2-7,CASSLYYEQYF
many,TRBV4-2,TRBJ1-6,CASSRDRVLSPLHF
many,TRBV7-9,TRBJ1-1,CASSSWGGTEAFF
many,TRBV4-1,TRBJ2-6,CASSLGHSGANVLTF
many,TRBV4-3,TRBJ2-6,CASSQSTVRRTSGANVLTF
many,TRBV5-1,TRBJ1-1,CASSGNRGRGAFF
many,TRBV7-9,TRBJ2-4,CASSLRSVRAKNIQYF
medium-sized,TRBV19,TRBJ1-5,CASSGSGGWPQHF
many,TRBV5-1,TRBJ1-2,CASSPRPTSIYGYTF
many,TRBV9,TRBJ1-1,CASSVGGAAPANTEAFF
many,TRBV6-2/TRBV6-3,TRBJ2-2,CASSYRDRGLKRDTGELFF
many,TRBV7-9,TRBJ1-1,CASSPYVGVSEAFF
many,TRBV5-8,TRBJ2-3,CASSLRHTDTQYF
many,TRBV20-1,TRBJ2-1,CSARGLAGGPYNEQFF
.,TRBV12-3/TRBV12-4,TRBJ2-1,CACSSDRGLAGGNNEQFF
many,TRBV7-9,TRBJ1-5,CASSLATGEQPQHF